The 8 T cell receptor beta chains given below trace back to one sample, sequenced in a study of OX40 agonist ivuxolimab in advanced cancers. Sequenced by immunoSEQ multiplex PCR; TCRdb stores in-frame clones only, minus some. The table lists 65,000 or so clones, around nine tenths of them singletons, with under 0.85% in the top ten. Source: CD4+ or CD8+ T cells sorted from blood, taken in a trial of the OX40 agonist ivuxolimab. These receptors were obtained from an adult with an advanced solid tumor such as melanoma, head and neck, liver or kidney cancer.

CDR3 in DNA: TGTGCCAGCAGCCCCGGGACAGGGAATGGCTACACCTTC. Amino acid sequence: CASSPGTGNGYTF. The gene calls are TRBV7-9 and TRBJ1-2; 9 bases are shared with TRBD1. Germline V CDR1 and CDR2: SEHNR, FQNEAQ (reference sequence). V shed 5 bases and J 6 bases; nucleotides not matched to a gene: 4. The CDR3 totals 13 residues. The variable domain in full, completed from reference TRBV7-9 and TRBJ1-2, reads DTGVSQNPRHKITKRGQNVTFRCDPISEHNRLYWYRQTLGQGPEFLTYFQNEAQLEKSRLLSDRFSAERPKGSFSTLEIQRTEQGDSAMYLCASSPGTGNGYTFGSGTRLTVV.

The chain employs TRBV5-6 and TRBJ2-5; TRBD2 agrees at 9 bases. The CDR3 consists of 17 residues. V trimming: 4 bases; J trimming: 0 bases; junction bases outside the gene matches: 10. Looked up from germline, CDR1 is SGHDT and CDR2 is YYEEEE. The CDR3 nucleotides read TGTGCCAGCAGCGGGATAGCGGGAGCGACGTACCAAGAGACCCAGTACTTC. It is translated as CASSGIAGATYQETQYF.

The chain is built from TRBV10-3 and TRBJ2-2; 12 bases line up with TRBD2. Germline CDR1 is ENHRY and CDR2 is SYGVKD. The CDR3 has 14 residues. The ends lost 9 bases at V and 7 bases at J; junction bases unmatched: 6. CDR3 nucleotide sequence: TGTGCCATGCTAGCGGGAGGGCCGCGCGGGGAGCTGTTTTTT. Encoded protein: CAMLAGGPRGELFF.

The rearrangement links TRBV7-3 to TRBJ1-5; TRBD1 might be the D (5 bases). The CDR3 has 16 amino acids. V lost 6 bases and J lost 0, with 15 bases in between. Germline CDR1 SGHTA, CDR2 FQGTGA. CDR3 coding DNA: TGTGCCAGCAGTCTTCGGGGGATTGATAGCAATCAGCCCCAGCATTTT. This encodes CASSLRGIDSNQPQHF.

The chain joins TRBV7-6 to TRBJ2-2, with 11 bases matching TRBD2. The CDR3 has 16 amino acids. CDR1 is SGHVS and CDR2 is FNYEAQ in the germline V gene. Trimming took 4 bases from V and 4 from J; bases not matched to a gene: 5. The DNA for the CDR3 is TGTGCCAGCAGCTCGATAGCGGGAGGGTTCACCGGGGAGCTGTTTTTT. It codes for CASSSIAGGFTGELFF.

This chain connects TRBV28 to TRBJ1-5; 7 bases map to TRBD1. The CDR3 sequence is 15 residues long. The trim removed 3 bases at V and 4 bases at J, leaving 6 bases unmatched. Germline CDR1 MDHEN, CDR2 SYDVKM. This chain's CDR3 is CASSFRTGQNQPQHF. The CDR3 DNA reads TGTGCCAGCAGTTTTAGGACAGGACAAAATCAGCCCCAGCATTTT.

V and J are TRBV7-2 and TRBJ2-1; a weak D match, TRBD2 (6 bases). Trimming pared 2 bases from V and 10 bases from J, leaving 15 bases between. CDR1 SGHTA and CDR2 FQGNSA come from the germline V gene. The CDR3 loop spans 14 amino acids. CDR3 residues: CASSLSGGVGEQFF. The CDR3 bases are TGTGCCAGCAGCTTATCGGGCGGGGTCGGCGAGCAGTTCTTC.

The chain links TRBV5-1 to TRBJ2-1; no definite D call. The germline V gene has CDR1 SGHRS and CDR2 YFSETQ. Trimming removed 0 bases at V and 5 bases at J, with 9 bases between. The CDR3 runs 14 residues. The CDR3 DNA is TGCGCCAGCAGCTTGGGGCTCTGGGACAATGAGCAGTTCTTC. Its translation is CASSLGLWDNEQFF.